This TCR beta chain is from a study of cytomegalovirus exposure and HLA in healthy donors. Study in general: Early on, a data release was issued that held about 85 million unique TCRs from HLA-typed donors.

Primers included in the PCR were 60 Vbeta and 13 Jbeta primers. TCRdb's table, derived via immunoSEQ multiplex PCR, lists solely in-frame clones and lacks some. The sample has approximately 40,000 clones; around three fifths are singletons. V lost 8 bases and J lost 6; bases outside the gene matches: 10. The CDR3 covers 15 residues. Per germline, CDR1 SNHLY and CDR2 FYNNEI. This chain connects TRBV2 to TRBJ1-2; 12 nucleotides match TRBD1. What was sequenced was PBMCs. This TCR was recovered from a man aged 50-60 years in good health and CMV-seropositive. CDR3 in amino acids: CASRYTGTGGHGYTF. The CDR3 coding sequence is TGTGCCAGCCGCTATACCGGGACAGGGGGCCATGGCTACACCTTC.